The 20 T cell receptor beta chains below come from one sample, sequenced in a study of identical twins. In TCRdb, the 5' RACE reads were re-called with MiXCR into one record per CDR3 protein. The sample gives 600,000 to 800,000 distinct CDR3 sequences, 21% of which show up once; roughly 4.3% is in the top ten. The sample was also reused in another study, on T cells expressing NK-cell markers.

Sequencing input: PBMCs. The receptors come from a woman aged 18-29 years in good health.

This chain links TRBV12-3 or TRBV12-4 with TRBJ1-5, with D uncertain. The CDR3 contains 15 residues. The V and J ends lost 7 bases and 3 bases respectively, with 16 bases between them. The CDR3 sequence: CASTTARQFNQPQHF. The CDR3 DNA follows: TGTGCCAGCACCACGGCGAGGCAATTCAATCAGCCCCAGCATTTT.

A few counts support this clonotype. This chain joins TRBV20-1 and TRBJ1-3, with TRBD1 matching 7 bases. This CDR3 has 12 residues. Germline CDR1 DFQATT, CDR2 SNEGSKA (reference sequence). Trimming at V came to 5 bases and at J to 5 bases, leaving 3 bases not matched to a gene. CDR3 residues: CSAEDRRNTIYF. CDR3 DNA: TGCAGTGCTGAGGACAGGAGAAACACCATATATTTT.

This chain links TRBV12-3 or TRBV12-4 with TRBJ2-1; D could derive from TRBD1 or TRBD2 (6 bases each). Trimming pared 6 bases from V and 0 bases from J, leaving 18 bases between. The CDR3 is 17 amino acids. CDR3 in amino acids: CASRGERRGSSYNEQFF. In nucleotides, the CDR3 is TGTGCCAGCAGGGGTGAGCGGAGGGGGAGCTCCTACAATGAGCAGTTCTTC.

The chain employs TRBV3-1 and TRBJ2-7; D might be TRBD1 or TRBD2, each matching 5 bases. Trimming left V 3 bases short and J 1 base short, with 10 bases between. The germline CDR1 and CDR2 sequences are LGHDT and YNNKEL (reference sequence). The CDR3 length is 14 residues. In nucleotides, the CDR3 is TGTGCCAGCAGCCACATGGGACCATCCTACGAGCAGTACTTC. Translating it yields CASSHMGPSYEQYF.

This rearrangement joins TRBV20-1 to TRBJ2-7, with 7 bases aligning to TRBD1. Germline assignment: CDR1 DFQATT and CDR2 SNEGSKA (reference sequence). Trimming removed 2 bases from V and 4 bases from J; junction bases left unmatched: 5. The CDR3 totals 13 residues. DNA of the CDR3: TGCAGTGCTAGATCGGGACAGTGGTACGAGCAGTACTTC. Translated: CSARSGQWYEQYF.

The chain uses TRBV7-8 and TRBJ2-3; D gene ambiguous. Germline assignment: CDR1 SGHVS and CDR2 FQNEAQ. V was clipped by 5 bases and J by 0 bases, with 12 bases between them. The CDR3 sequence is 15 residues long. The chain's CDR3 is CASSQQPVSTDTQYF. DNA of the CDR3: TGTGCCAGCAGCCAACAGCCGGTGAGCACAGATACGCAGTATTTT.

The gene calls are TRBV7-8 and TRBJ1-1; D is ambiguous. Germline CDR1 reads SGHVS; CDR2 reads FQNEAQ. V shed 5 bases and J shed 5 bases, with 12 bases lying between them. The CDR3 is made up of 13 amino acids. DNA for the CDR3: TGTGCCAGCAGCCTCACATCGAGGACTGAAGCTTTCTTT. Protein: CASSLTSRTEAFF.

This clonotype was observed a few times. J is TRBJ1-2 and V is TRBV20-1, with a possible D match to TRBD1 (5 bases). Trimming took off 2 bases at V and 6 bases at J, with 13 bases between the two ends. Germline CDR1 is DFQATT and CDR2 is SNEGSKA (reference sequence). This CDR3 has 13 amino acids. The CDR3 is CSARLWQGHGYTF. In DNA form, the CDR3 reads TGCAGTGCTAGACTTTGGCAGGGACATGGCTACACCTTC.

The chain employs TRBV6-5 and TRBJ2-4; 8 nucleotides match TRBD1. Germline CDR1 is MNHEY and CDR2 is SVGAGI. V lost 0 bases to trimming and J lost 1 base; unmatched junction nucleotides: 2. CDR3 length: 16 amino acids. CDR3 DNA sequence: TGTGCCAGCAGTTACTCCGGACAGGGTGCCAAAAACATTCAGTACTTC. This encodes CASSYSGQGAKNIQYF.

CDR3 bases: TGCAGTGCTAGGGGACTAGCGGGAGTCGGTTATGACGAGCAGTACTTC. It translates to CSARGLAGVGYDEQYF. The rearrangement joins TRBV20-1 to TRBJ2-7; 14 bases align to TRBD2. In germline, CDR1 is DFQATT, CDR2 SNEGSKA (reference sequence). Germline trimming cut 3 bases from V and 5 bases from J; bases unmatched to any gene: 9. The CDR3 is 16 residues long.

This clonotype was detected many times. The V call is TRBV11-2, the J call TRBJ2-3; D possibly corresponds to TRBD2 (8 bases). Germline V gene data show CDR1 as SGHAT and CDR2 as FQNNGV. The CDR3 runs to 16 residues. V was shortened by 6 bases and J by 2 bases, with 18 bases between the two germline ends. DNA for the CDR3: TGTGCCAGCAGTCGGACAGGCGGGGGGTTCACAGATACGCAGTATTTT. Amino acids: CASSRTGGGFTDTQYF.

J is TRBJ2-5 and V is TRBV20-1; D is ambiguous. V dropped 6 bases and J dropped 1 base, with 15 bases sitting between them. The length of the CDR3 is 14 residues. In germline, CDR1 is DFQATT, CDR2 SNEGSKA (reference sequence). In DNA form, the CDR3 reads TGCAGTGCGATAAGGGCTAGTAGCCAAGAGACCCAGTACTTC. Its translation is CSAIRASSQETQYF.

The rearrangement joins TRBV13 to TRBJ2-1; 9 positions match TRBD1. This CDR3 comprises 16 residues. In germline, CDR1 is PRHDT, CDR2 FYEKMQ (reference sequence). V trimming: 1 base; J trimming: 7 bases; junction bases outside the gene matches: 8. CDR3 sequence (DNA): TGTGCCAGCAGCTTAGCCGTCGGGACAGGGTCAAATGAGCAGTTCTTC. Amino acid sequence: CASSLAVGTGSNEQFF.

There are a few counts of this clonotype. The chain combines TRBV25-1 with TRBJ1-2; D perhaps matches TRBD1 (6 bases). CDR1 is MGHDK, CDR2 SYGVNS, per germline. The CDR3 totals 13 residues. The V and J ends lost 4 bases and 2 bases respectively, with 8 bases between them. The CDR3 nucleotides are TGTGCCAGCAGTGCTGGACAGAACTATGGCTACACCTTC. It translates to CASSAGQNYGYTF.

This rearrangement joins TRBV18 to TRBJ2-1; the D gene is possibly TRBD1 (5 bases). The CDR3 is 16 residues long. Germline V gene sequence: CDR1 KGHSH, CDR2 LQKENI. V was shortened by 2 bases and J by 5 bases, with 16 bases between the two germline ends. The DNA for the CDR3 is TGTGCCAGCTCACCAAGGGCAGGTTCAGGGAACAATGAGCAGTTCTTC. It is translated as CASSPRAGSGNNEQFF. Full variable domain (missing parts from reference TRBV18 and TRBJ2-1): NAGVMQNPRHLVRRRGQEARLRCSPMKGHSHVYWYRQLPEEGLKFMVYLQKENIIDESGMPKERFSAEFPKEGPSILRIQQVVRGDSAAYFCASSPRAGSGNNEQFFGPGTRLTVL.

This clonotype has a count of ten or more. This chain links TRBV6-5 with TRBJ1-2; no definite D call. Germline CDR1 and CDR2: MNHEY and SVGAGI. This CDR3 has 11 amino acids. Between the trimmed V and J ends, which lost 8 bases and 4 bases, there was a span of 8 bases. The CDR3 region is CASSSVYGYTF. CDR3 bases: TGTGCCAGCTCTTCGGTCTATGGCTACACCTTC.

There are many counts of this clonotype. The chain is built from TRBV7-9 and TRBJ1-6; a possible D gene is TRBD1 (6 bases). Germline values: CDR1 SEHNR, CDR2 FQNEAQ (reference sequence). CDR3 length: 14 amino acids. Trimming removed 6 bases at V and 9 bases at J, with 15 bases between. The CDR3 region is CASSPGAVISPLHF. CDR3 nucleotide sequence: TGTGCCAGCAGTCCAGGGGCAGTAATTTCACCCCTCCACTTT.

The chain uses TRBV12-3 or TRBV12-4 and TRBJ2-1; D may be TRBD1 (5 bases). The V gene lost 8 bases and the J gene lost 5 bases, with 13 bases spanning the gap. This CDR3 spans 13 amino acids. The CDR3 DNA reads as TGTGCCAGCCAGGGATACCCTGACAATGAGCAGTTCTTC. It is translated as CASQGYPDNEQFF.

This clonotype was seen ten or more times. The chain links TRBV12-3 or TRBV12-4 to TRBJ2-2, with D maybe TRBD2 (6 bases). V was clipped by 2 bases and J by 5 bases, with 12 bases between them. This CDR3 has 15 residues. This CDR3 reads CASSLNGGRTGELFF. The CDR3 DNA reads as TGTGCCAGCAGTTTAAACGGGGGACGTACCGGGGAGCTGTTTTTT.

At least ten counts were recorded for this clonotype. The V gene is TRBV20-1, the J gene TRBJ2-3; 12 nucleotides align to TRBD2. The CDR3 totals 13 residues. V lost 2 bases and J lost 6; bases outside the gene matches: 0. Germline V gene lookup returns CDR1 DFQATT and CDR2 SNEGSKA (reference sequence). CDR3 in DNA: TGCAGTGCTAGACTAGCGGGGGGGGATACGCAGTATTTT. Translating gives CSARLAGGDTQYF.